This TCR beta chain appears in the sequencing data of a study of cytomegalovirus exposure and HLA in healthy donors. In its sample, this clone was seen once. Its antigen is still unknown. At sampling all donors were nominally healthy, likely with unrecorded immune exposures. Study-wide points: Later, an analysis showed that TCR beta chains associated with HLA were more clonally expanded than others that were equally common. Analyses of presence/absence relied on an assumption of roughly uniform sequencing depth across donors. Immune exposure data for these donors was limited to CMV serostatus.

Trimming removed 0 bases from V and 6 bases from J; junction bases left unmatched: 2. Germline CDR1 is SGHNT and CDR2 is YYREEE (reference sequence). This CDR3 contains 15 residues. PCR was performed using 60 Vbeta and 13 Jbeta primers. The data were produced by immunoSEQ multiplex PCR, yet TCRdb's version contains in-frame clones alone and is incomplete. The table lists about 130,000 clones, around 86% of them singletons, with about 7.5% in the top ten. This receptor was obtained from a woman aged 45-65 years in good health and CMV-seropositive. The chain employs TRBV5-4 and TRBJ2-1; TRBD2 matches 11 bases. Sequencing used PBMCs. CDR3 sequence (DNA): TGTGCCAGCAGCTTGGGACTAGCGGGGATCAATGAGCAGTTCTTC. Its translation is CASSLGLAGINEQFF.